The rows below give T cell receptor beta chains drawn from one sample of a study of identifying expanded T cells in peripheral blood. This table comes from immunoSEQ multiplex PCR, and its TCRdb copy is limited to in-frame clones, with some not included. The table records over 70,000 clones, 88% of them present only once. Sequenced input: blood. The receptors originated from a person between 18 and 69 years old in good health. The CDR3 runs from the conserved cysteine through the conserved F or W. The order of the fields is D gene, V gene, J gene, clone size, CDR3 protein, CDR3 DNA. D genes are given only for firm matches. Clone size is given for some rows only: seen once, a few or many times, or a class if the clone is expanded.

D: .
V: TRBV4-3
J: TRBJ1-5
size: .
CDR3: CASSPTSTSSNQPQHF
DNA: TGCGCCAGCAGCCCAACGTCTACAAGTAGCAATCAGCCCCAGCATTTT

D: .
V: TRBV6-5
J: TRBJ2-7
size: .
CDR3: CASGYEQYF
DNA: TGTGCCAGCGGCTACGAGCAGTACTTC

D: TRBD1
V: TRBV15
J: TRBJ1-5
size: .
CDR3: CATSGRGLGQPQHF
DNA: TGTGCCACCAGCGGCAGGGGGCTGGGTCAGCCCCAGCATTTT

D: TRBD1
V: TRBV28
J: TRBJ1-2
size: .
CDR3: CASSLRDRDSHGYTF
DNA: TGTGCCAGCAGCCTCCGCGACCGGGACAGCCATGGCTACACCTTC

D: .
V: TRBV6-6
J: TRBJ1-1
size: .
CDR3: CASTWTNTEAFF
DNA: TGTGCCAGCACCTGGACGAACACTGAAGCTTTCTTT

D: .
V: TRBV5-8
J: TRBJ2-3
size: .
CDR3: CASSLFQGDTQYF
DNA: TGTGCCAGCAGCTTGTTCCAAGGGGATACGCAGTATTTT

D: .
V: TRBV5-6
J: TRBJ2-7
size: .
CDR3: CASSLGNSYEQYF
DNA: TGTGCCAGCAGCTTGGGGAACTCCTACGAGCAGTACTTC

D: .
V: TRBV5-1
J: TRBJ1-2
size: .
CDR3: CASRATGANYGYTF
DNA: TGCGCCAGCCGCGCGACGGGAGCTAACTATGGCTACACCTTC

D: .
V: TRBV19
J: TRBJ1-5
size: .
CDR3: CASTSSGRVVGQPQHF
DNA: TGTGCCAGTACCTCAAGTGGGCGAGTAGTGGGTCAGCCCCAGCATTTT

D: TRBD1
V: TRBV25-1
J: TRBJ1-2
size: .
CDR3: CASSEGTVGYTF
DNA: TGTGCCAGCAGTGAAGGGACAGTTGGCTACACCTTC

D: TRBD1
V: TRBV7-2
J: TRBJ1-1
size: .
CDR3: CASSSQGTANTEAFF
DNA: TGTGCCAGCAGCTCACAGGGGACTGCTAACACTGAAGCTTTCTTT

D: .
V: TRBV6-5
J: TRBJ1-2
size: few
CDR3: CASSYSGTNYGYTF
DNA: TGTGCCAGCAGTTACTCGGGGACCAACTATGGCTACACCTTC

D: TRBD1
V: TRBV28
J: TRBJ2-7
size: .
CDR3: CASSWTGRVQYF
DNA: TGTGCCAGCAGTTGGACAGGTCGGGTGCAGTACTTC

D: .
V: TRBV21-1
J: TRBJ2-1
size: .
CDR3: CATGRATTSGGEYNEQFF
DNA: TGTGCCACCGGGCGAGCTACTACTAGCGGGGGGGAATACAATGAGCAGTTCTTC

D: .
V: TRBV2
J: TRBJ1-2
size: .
CDR3: CASSETGVGYGYTF
DNA: TGTGCCAGCAGTGAGACGGGGGTTGGCTATGGCTACACCTTC

D: TRBD1
V: TRBV7-2
J: TRBJ1-2
size: .
CDR3: CASSSTGVGGYTF
DNA: TGTGCCAGCAGCTCGACAGGGGTAGGGGGCTACACCTTC

D: TRBD1
V: TRBV6-5
J: TRBJ2-5
size: .
CDR3: CATLRDRGPETQYF
DNA: TGTGCCACTCTCCGGGACAGGGGGCCGGAGACCCAGTACTTC

D: .
V: TRBV7-2
J: TRBJ1-5
size: once
CDR3: CASSLEGGQPQHF
DNA: TGTGCCAGCAGCTTAGAAGGTGGTCAGCCCCAGCATTTT

D: TRBD2
V: TRBV30
J: TRBJ2-5
size: .
CDR3: CAWSPLSGGLDQETQYF
DNA: TGTGCCTGGAGTCCACTTAGCGGGGGCCTTGACCAAGAGACCCAGTACTTC

D: .
V: TRBV27
J: TRBJ2-6
size: .
CDR3: CASTRFAGANVLTF
DNA: TGTGCCAGCACCCGGTTTGCTGGGGCCAACGTCCTGACTTTC

D: .
V: TRBV28
J: TRBJ1-4
size: .
CDR3: CASSLYGGLKGKLFF
DNA: TGTGCCAGCAGTTTATATGGAGGGTTAAAGGGAAAACTGTTTTTT

D: TRBD2
V: TRBV13
J: TRBJ2-3
size: few
CDR3: CASSPAGGGDTQYF
DNA: TGTGCCAGCAGCCCAGCGGGGGGAGGGGATACGCAGTATTTT

D: TRBD2
V: TRBV11-3
J: TRBJ2-1
size: .
CDR3: CASSLGTSGGPLYNEQFF
DNA: TGTGCCAGCAGCTTAGGCACTAGCGGGGGGCCGCTATACAATGAGCAGTTCTTC

D: .
V: TRBV7-9
J: TRBJ2-2
size: .
CDR3: CASRKVLNTGELFF
DNA: TGTGCCAGCAGGAAGGTCTTAAACACCGGGGAGCTGTTTTTT

D: TRBD1
V: TRBV6-1
J: TRBJ1-4
size: once
CDR3: CASTTTGWAKLFF
DNA: TGTGCCAGCACCACGACAGGGTGGGCAAAACTGTTTTTT

D: TRBD2
V: TRBV4-3
J: TRBJ2-3
size: .
CDR3: CASSQDRWDYVRHSRSTDTQYF
DNA: TGCGCCAGCAGCCAAGACCGTTGGGACTATGTACGCCACAGTCGTAGCACAGATACGCAGTATTTT

D: .
V: TRBV5-6
J: TRBJ1-4
size: .
CDR3: CASSLSWGGEKLFF
DNA: TGTGCCAGCAGCTTGTCTTGGGGTGGAGAAAAACTGTTTTTT

D: .
V: TRBV29-1
J: TRBJ2-2
size: .
CDR3: CSVGGTETGELFF
DNA: TGCAGCGTCGGCGGGACAGAAACCGGGGAGCTGTTTTTT

D: .
V: TRBV27
J: TRBJ2-5
size: once
CDR3: CASSFGQQETQYF
DNA: TGTGCCAGCAGTTTTGGACAACAAGAGACCCAGTACTTC

D: .
V: TRBV19
J: TRBJ1-2
size: .
CDR3: CASRLSTGPRRNYGYTF
DNA: TGTGCCAGTAGACTATCCACCGGGCCCCGAAGGAACTATGGCTACACCTTC

D: .
V: TRBV28
J: TRBJ2-1
size: .
CDR3: CASSLSRMGVGPNEQFF
DNA: TGTGCCAGCAGTTTATCCCGAATGGGAGTCGGGCCCAATGAGCAGTTCTTC

D: TRBD1
V: TRBV7-9
J: TRBJ2-3
size: .
CDR3: CASSAWTGGTDTQYF
DNA: TGTGCCAGCAGCGCATGGACAGGGGGGACAGATACGCAGTATTTT

D: TRBD2
V: TRBV7-2
J: TRBJ2-3
size: .
CDR3: CASSFLAGGPQYF
DNA: TGTGCCAGCAGCTTCTTAGCGGGGGGACCGCAGTATTTT

D: .
V: TRBV7-9
J: TRBJ1-2
size: .
CDR3: CASSLGAGVNGYTF
DNA: TGTGCCAGCAGCTTAGGTGCGGGGGTCAATGGCTACACCTTC

D: .
V: TRBV19
J: TRBJ2-7
size: once
CDR3: CASSTLPGSRGEQYF
DNA: TGTGCCAGTAGTACCTTGCCGGGGTCGAGGGGCGAGCAGTACTTC

D: TRBD1
V: TRBV4-1
J: TRBJ1-2
size: .
CDR3: CASRTPGQGSDGYTF
DNA: TGCGCCAGCAGAACCCCGGGACAGGGGTCAGATGGCTACACCTTC

D: TRBD1
V: TRBV9
J: TRBJ1-3
size: .
CDR3: CASSAGQASGNTIYF
DNA: TGTGCCAGCAGCGCGGGACAGGCCTCTGGAAACACCATATATTTT

D: .
V: TRBV11-2
J: TRBJ2-1
size: .
CDR3: CASSSRGGISEQFF
DNA: TGTGCCAGCAGCTCCCGTGGGGGAATCAGTGAGCAGTTCTTC

D: .
V: TRBV5-6
J: TRBJ1-2
size: .
CDR3: CASSLMGLSRNGYTF
DNA: TGTGCCAGCAGCTTAATGGGCCTATCAAGGAATGGCTACACCTTC

D: TRBD1
V: TRBV7-8
J: TRBJ2-7
size: .
CDR3: CASSPGTGGYEQYF
DNA: TGTGCCAGCAGCCCCGGGACAGGCGGGTACGAGCAGTACTTC

D: TRBD1
V: TRBV5-5
J: TRBJ2-1
size: .
CDR3: CASSLWQGVGEQFF
DNA: TGTGCCAGCAGCTTGTGGCAGGGGGTCGGTGAGCAGTTCTTC

D: .
V: TRBV6-1
J: TRBJ1-6
size: .
CDR3: CASSEVGWSPSYNSPLHF
DNA: TGTGCCAGCAGTGAAGTAGGGTGGAGCCCCAGTTATAATTCACCCCTCCACTTT

D: .
V: TRBV10-1
J: TRBJ1-1
size: few
CDR3: CASKIRPEGSEAFF
DNA: TGCGCCAGCAAGATACGGCCCGAAGGATCCGAAGCTTTCTTT

D: .
V: TRBV5-6
J: TRBJ2-3
size: .
CDR3: CASSLLTGGGTDTQYF
DNA: TGTGCCAGCAGCTTGTTGACCGGGGGAGGCACAGATACGCAGTATTTT

D: .
V: TRBV11-3
J: TRBJ2-7
size: .
CDR3: CASSRGSFYEQYF
DNA: TGTGCCAGCAGCCGAGGAAGTTTCTACGAGCAGTACTTC

D: .
V: TRBV28
J: TRBJ2-1
size: .
CDR3: CASKDRLSYNEQFF
DNA: TGTGCCAGCAAGGATAGGTTATCCTACAATGAGCAGTTCTTC

D: .
V: TRBV7-9
J: TRBJ1-2
size: .
CDR3: CASSLLRGVGGHNYGYTF
DNA: TGTGCCAGCAGCTTACTCCGGGGGGTTGGAGGACATAACTATGGCTACACCTTC

D: .
V: TRBV19
J: TRBJ1-2
size: once
CDR3: CASTSWRLNFPYGYTF
DNA: TGTGCCAGTACTTCATGGAGGCTCAACTTCCCATATGGCTACACCTTC

D: .
V: TRBV11-2
J: TRBJ2-5
size: .
CDR3: CASSWDRGPAETQYF
DNA: TGTGCCAGCAGCTGGGATCGGGGGCCGGCAGAGACCCAGTACTTC

D: .
V: TRBV5-1
J: TRBJ1-3
size: .
CDR3: CASSLVDPSGNTIYF
DNA: TGCGCCAGCAGCTTGGTCGACCCCTCTGGAAACACCATATATTTT

D: TRBD1
V: TRBV10-3
J: TRBJ1-2
size: .
CDR3: CAIMGQGLDGYTF
DNA: TGTGCCATCATGGGACAGGGACTGGATGGCTACACCTTC

D: TRBD1
V: TRBV4-2
J: TRBJ2-1
size: .
CDR3: CASSQDWTGLNEQFF
DNA: TGTGCCAGCAGCCAAGATTGGACAGGGCTCAATGAGCAGTTCTTC

D: TRBD1
V: TRBV7-9
J: TRBJ2-3
size: .
CDR3: CASSRGTASTDTQYF
DNA: TGTGCCAGCAGCCGTGGGACAGCTAGCACAGATACGCAGTATTTT

D: .
V: TRBV7-9
J: TRBJ2-3
size: once
CDR3: CASSLGTDTQYF
DNA: TGTGCCAGCAGCTTAGGCACAGATACGCAGTATTTT

D: TRBD1
V: TRBV5-1
J: TRBJ2-1
size: .
CDR3: CASTLGQGTGEQFF
DNA: TGCGCCAGCACCCTAGGACAGGGGACGGGTGAGCAGTTCTTC

D: .
V: TRBV7-2
J: TRBJ1-3
size: .
CDR3: CASSFVYDSYSGNTIYF
DNA: TGTGCCAGCAGCTTTGTGTATGACTCCTACTCTGGAAACACCATATATTTT

D: TRBD2
V: TRBV7-2
J: TRBJ2-7
size: .
CDR3: CASSPRTSGGRQYF
DNA: TGTGCCAGCAGCCCCCGGACTAGCGGGGGGCGGCAGTACTTC

D: TRBD2
V: TRBV5-6
J: TRBJ2-3
size: once
CDR3: CASSLGASGNTDTQYF
DNA: TGTGCCAGCAGCTTGGGGGCTAGCGGGAACACAGATACGCAGTATTTT

D: .
V: TRBV9
J: TRBJ1-5
size: .
CDR3: CASSVDGGKGQPQHF
DNA: TGTGCCAGCAGCGTAGATGGGGGTAAGGGCCAGCCCCAGCATTTT